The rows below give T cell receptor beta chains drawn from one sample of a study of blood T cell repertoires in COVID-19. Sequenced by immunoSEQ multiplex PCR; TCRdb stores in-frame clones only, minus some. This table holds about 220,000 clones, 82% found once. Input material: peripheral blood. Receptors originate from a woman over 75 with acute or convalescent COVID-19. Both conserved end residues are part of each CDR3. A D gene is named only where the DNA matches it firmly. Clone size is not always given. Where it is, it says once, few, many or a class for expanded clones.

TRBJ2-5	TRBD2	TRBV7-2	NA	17	CASSLGGLAGGGETQYF	TGTGCCAGCAGCTTAGGCGGACTAGCGGGGGGCGGGGAGACCCAGTACTTC
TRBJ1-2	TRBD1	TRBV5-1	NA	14	CASSQGQGASGYTF	TGCGCCAGCAGCCAGGGACAGGGCGCGTCTGGCTACACCTTC
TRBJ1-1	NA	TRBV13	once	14	CASTIQGLRTEAFF	TGTGCCAGCACCATACAGGGTTTGCGGACTGAAGCTTTCTTT
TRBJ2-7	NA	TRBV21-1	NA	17	CASSLEIGADDPYEQYF	TGTGCCAGCAGCCTCGAAATCGGAGCAGACGACCCCTACGAGCAGTACTTC
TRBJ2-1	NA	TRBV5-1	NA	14	CASSTDGTYNEQFF	TGCGCCAGCAGCACGGACGGGACCTACAATGAGCAGTTCTTC
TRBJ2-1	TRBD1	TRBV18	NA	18	CASSPQRGQGASYNEQFF	TGTGCCAGCTCACCGCAACGGGGACAGGGGGCGTCCTACAATGAGCAGTTCTTC
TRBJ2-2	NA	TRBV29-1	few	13	CSVDPGGVGELFF	TGCAGCGTTGACCCCGGGGGAGTCGGGGAGCTGTTTTTT
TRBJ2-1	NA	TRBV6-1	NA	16	CASSDLQFLRYNEQFF	TGTGCCAGCAGTGACTTACAATTCCTCCGATACAATGAGCAGTTCTTC
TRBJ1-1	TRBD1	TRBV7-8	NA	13	CASSSGGSTEAFF	TGTGCCAGCAGTTCAGGGGGTAGCACTGAAGCTTTCTTT
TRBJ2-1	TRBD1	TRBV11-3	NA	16	CASSRQGEGQFHEQFF	TGTGCCAGCAGCCGACAGGGCGAAGGGCAATTTCATGAGCAGTTCTTC
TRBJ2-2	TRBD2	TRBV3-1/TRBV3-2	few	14	CASSRGGYTGELFF	TGTGCCAGCAGCCGGGGGGGGTACACCGGGGAGCTGTTTTTT
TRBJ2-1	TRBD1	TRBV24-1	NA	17	CATSGDPDRGRVNEQFF	TGTGCCACCAGTGGGGATCCGGACAGGGGGCGCGTCAATGAGCAGTTCTTC
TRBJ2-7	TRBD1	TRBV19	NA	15	CASSISDRGSNEQYF	TGTGCCAGTAGTATCTCGGACAGGGGGTCGAACGAGCAGTACTTC
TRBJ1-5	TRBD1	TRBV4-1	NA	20	CASSQEDYYRGRRGNQPQHF	TGCGCCAGCAGCCAAGAGGACTATTACAGGGGGCGAAGAGGCAATCAGCCCCAGCATTTT
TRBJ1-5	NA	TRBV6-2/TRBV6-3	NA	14	CASSYSGGNQPQHF	TGTGCCAGCAGTTACTCGGGAGGGAATCAGCCCCAGCATTTT
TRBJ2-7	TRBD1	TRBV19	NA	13	CASSTTGVGEQYF	TGTGCCAGTAGTACCACAGGGGTGGGGGAGCAGTACTTC
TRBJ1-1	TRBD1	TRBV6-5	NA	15	CAILEDRGRSTEAFF	TGTGCCATCCTCGAGGACAGGGGGCGGTCCACTGAAGCTTTCTTT
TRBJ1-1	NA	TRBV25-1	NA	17	CASSESGRAFWNTEAFF	TGTGCCAGCAGTGAATCAGGCAGGGCCTTCTGGAACACTGAAGCTTTCTTT
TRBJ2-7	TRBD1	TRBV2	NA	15	CASSSDRGGGYEQYF	TGTGCCAGCAGTTCGGACAGGGGAGGAGGCTACGAGCAGTACTTC
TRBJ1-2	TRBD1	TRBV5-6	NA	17	CASSDPLQKGAVYGYTF	TGTGCCAGCAGCGACCCGCTCCAAAAGGGGGCCGTCTATGGCTACACCTTC
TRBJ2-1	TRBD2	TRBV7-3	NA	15	CASSLGLAGYNEQFF	TGTGCCAGCAGCTTAGGACTAGCGGGGTACAATGAGCAGTTCTTC
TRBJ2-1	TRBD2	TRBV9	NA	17	CASSPTLAPSSYNEQFF	TGTGCCAGCAGCCCTACACTAGCGCCCAGCTCCTACAATGAGCAGTTCTTC
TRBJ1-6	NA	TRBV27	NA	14	CASTLRDRNSPLHF	TGTGCCAGCACTCTCAGGGATCGAAATTCACCCCTCCACTTT
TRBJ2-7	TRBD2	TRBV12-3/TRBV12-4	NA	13	CATGGGSSYEQYF	TGTGCCACCGGGGGGGGAAGCTCCTACGAGCAGTACTTC
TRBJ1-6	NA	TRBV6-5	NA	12	CASSYPGSPLHF	TGTGCCAGCAGTTACCCGGGGTCACCCCTCCACTTT
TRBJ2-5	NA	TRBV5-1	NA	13	CASTGTMGETQYF	TGCGCCAGCACCGGGACAATGGGAGAGACCCAGTACTTC
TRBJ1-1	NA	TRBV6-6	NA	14	CASSYSQAKTEAFF	TGTGCCAGCAGTTACTCACAGGCGAAGACTGAAGCTTTCTTT
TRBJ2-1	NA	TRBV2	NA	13	CASSPQGYNEQFF	TGTGCCAGCAGCCCACAGGGCTACAATGAGCAGTTCTTC
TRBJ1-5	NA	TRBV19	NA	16	CASREGGGASSQPQHF	TGTGCCAGTAGAGAGGGCGGAGGGGCTTCCAGCCAGCCCCAGCATTTT
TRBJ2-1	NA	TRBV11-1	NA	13	CASSFDSYNEQFF	TGTGCCAGCAGCTTCGACAGTTACAATGAGCAGTTCTTC
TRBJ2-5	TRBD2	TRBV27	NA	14	CASSLAAGGKTQYF	TGTGCCAGCAGTTTGGCGGCGGGGGGAAAGACCCAGTACTTC
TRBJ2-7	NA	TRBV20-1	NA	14	CSASRRGLPYEQYF	TGCAGTGCTAGTCGGCGGGGCCTCCCCTACGAGCAGTACTTC
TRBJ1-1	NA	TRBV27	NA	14	CASSSGGMNTEAFF	TGTGCCAGCAGTTCCGGGGGAATGAACACTGAAGCTTTCTTT
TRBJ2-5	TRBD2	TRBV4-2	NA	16	CASSQEWAGGRETQYF	TGTGCCAGCAGCCAAGAGTGGGCGGGGGGGCGAGAGACCCAGTACTTC
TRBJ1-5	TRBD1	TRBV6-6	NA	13	CARATGPEGPQHF	TGTGCCAGGGCGACAGGGCCAGAGGGGCCCCAGCATTTT
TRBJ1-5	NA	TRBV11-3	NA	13	CASSPGSNQPQHF	TGTGCCAGCAGCCCCGGTAGCAATCAGCCCCAGCATTTT
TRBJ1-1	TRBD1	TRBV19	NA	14	CASSDPGQGFWAFF	TGTGCCAGCAGTGACCCGGGACAGGGGTTTTGGGCTTTCTTT
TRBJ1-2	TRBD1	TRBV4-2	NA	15	CASSQDGVRDSGYTF	TGTGCCAGCAGCCAAGATGGGGTCAGGGACAGTGGCTACACCTTC
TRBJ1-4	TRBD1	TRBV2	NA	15	CASSEETGGNEKLFF	TGTGCCAGCAGTGAAGAGACAGGGGGTAATGAAAAACTGTTTTTT
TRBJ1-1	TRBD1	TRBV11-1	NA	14	CASSFNRGNTEAFF	TGTGCCAGCAGCTTCAACAGGGGGAACACTGAAGCTTTCTTT
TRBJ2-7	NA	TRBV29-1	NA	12	CSVVASSYEQYF	TGCAGCGTTGTTGCTAGCTCCTACGAGCAGTACTTC
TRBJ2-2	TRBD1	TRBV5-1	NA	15	CASSHDRGGTGELFF	TGCGCCAGCAGCCACGACAGGGGAGGCACCGGGGAGCTGTTTTTT
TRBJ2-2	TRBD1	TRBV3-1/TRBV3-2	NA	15	CASRHRDRGHGELFF	TGTGCCAGCAGACACCGGGACAGGGGTCACGGGGAGCTGTTTTTT
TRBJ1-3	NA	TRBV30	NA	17	CAWSVLEGPGFGNTIYF	TGTGCCTGGAGTGTACTGGAGGGACCGGGTTTTGGAAACACCATATATTTT
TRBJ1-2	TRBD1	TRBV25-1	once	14	CASNPGGPNYGYTF	TGTGCCAGCAACCCAGGGGGACCGAACTATGGCTACACCTTC
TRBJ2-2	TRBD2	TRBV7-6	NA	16	CASSSRAGGQAGELFF	TGTGCCAGCAGCTCCCGAGCGGGGGGGCAAGCCGGGGAGCTGTTTTTT
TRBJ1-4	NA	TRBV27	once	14	CASSPTATNEKLFF	TGTGCCAGCAGTCCCACTGCAACTAATGAAAAACTGTTTTTT
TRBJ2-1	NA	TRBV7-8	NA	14	CASSRSTSSNEQFF	TGTGCCAGCAGCCGATCGACATCTTCAAATGAGCAGTTCTTC
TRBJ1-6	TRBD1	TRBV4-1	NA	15	CASSRDTGDFSPLHF	TGCGCCAGCAGCCGCGACACAGGGGATTTTTCACCCCTCCACTTT
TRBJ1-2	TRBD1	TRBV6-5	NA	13	CASTSTGDYGYTF	TGTGCCAGCACCAGTACAGGGGACTATGGCTACACCTTC
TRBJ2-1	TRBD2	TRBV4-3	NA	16	CASSQDWRGDYNEQFF	TGCGCCAGCAGCCAAGATTGGCGGGGGGACTACAATGAGCAGTTCTTC
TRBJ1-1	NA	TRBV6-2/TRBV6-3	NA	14	CASSAGQINTEAFF	TGTGCCAGCAGTGCAGGACAGATAAACACTGAAGCTTTCTTT
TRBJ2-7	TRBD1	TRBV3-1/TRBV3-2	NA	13	CASSPGTAYEQYF	TGTGCCAGCAGCCCCGGGACAGCATACGAGCAGTACTTC
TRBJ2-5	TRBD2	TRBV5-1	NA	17	CASSPGALRGGEETQYF	TGCGCCAGCAGCCCTGGGGCCCTCCGGGGGGGCGAAGAGACCCAGTACTTC